The clone carrying this T cell receptor (beta chain) was counted only a few times. Its antigen is as yet unknown. The data stem from a study of T cells in Graves' hyperthyroidism and ophthalmopathy. Whole-study results and caveats: Most expanded thyroid clonotypes above 0.001 recurred in blood.

Template material for amplifying TCR beta CDR3 regions consisted of RNA transcripts. HTBI primers were used for first-round RT-PCR of the TCR CDR3. Using its own MiXCR run on the multiplex PCR reads, TCRdb lists one record per CDR3 protein. The sample carries hundreds of thousands of distinct CDR3 sequences, roughly 15% recorded once. The germline gives CDR1 MDHEN, CDR2 SYDVKM. V was trimmed by 7 bases and J by 0 bases, leaving 10 bases between them. This CDR3 spans 14 amino acids. Criteria for exclusion of patients were uncontrolled infection, other autoimmune disease, pregnancy or lactation. This receptor was taken from a woman in her thirties or forties with Graves' hyperthyroidism. This chain joins TRBV28 and TRBJ2-4; D is unresolved. The sequenced sample was blood. The CDR3 region is CASTRSLAKNIQYF. The CDR3 DNA reads TGTGCCAGCACTAGGTCCCTAGCCAAAAACATTCAGTACTTC.